The source of this T cell receptor beta chain is a study of T cells in Graves' hyperthyroidism and ophthalmopathy. Study-wide points: It was a median roughly 6.5 months before onset that the model predicted ophthalmopathy.

Researchers defined stable Graves' hyperthyroidism as no ophthalmopathy progression within 18 months. Germline V CDR1 and CDR2: SGHDN, FVKESK. V dropped 1 base and J dropped 7; count of bases not matched to a gene: 9. This CDR3 has 15 residues. Amplification of TCR beta CDR3 regions was performed using RNA transcripts as template. The study used the HTBI primer set for a first-round RT-PCR of the TCR CDR3. TCRdb fed the multiplex PCR reads into MiXCR, producing one record per CDR3 protein. The data hold hundreds of thousands of distinct CDR3 sequences, with 25% observed a single time. A remark on this clonotype: Antigen: not known.

The TCR sequence derives from a man in his fifties with Graves' hyperthyroidism. The chain links TRBV14 to TRBJ1-1; 7 nucleotides align to TRBD1. The source material was blood. The CDR3 is CASSQGRSQGNEAFF. Written as DNA, the CDR3 is TGTGCCAGCAGCCAAGGAAGGTCACAGGGGAATGAAGCTTTCTTT. The entire variable domain, with the rest obtained from reference TRBV14 and TRBJ1-1, is as follows: EAGVTQFPSHSVIEKGQTVTLRCDPISGHDNLYWYRRVMGKEIKFLLHFVKESKQDESGMPNNRFLAERTGGTYSTLKVQPAELEDSGVYFCASSQGRSQGNEAFFGQGTRLTVV.